The 30 T cell receptor beta chains presented below share a single source sample, sequenced in a study of human T cells and chemical hapten exposure. Time point denoted: pre-sensitization, week 0. Treatment noted: therapeutic diphenylcyclopropenone sensitization with weekly scalp DPC. One entry per CDR3 protein results from TCRdb running MiXCR on the RACE reads. This table holds 300,000 to 450,000 distinct CDR3 sequences, roughly 4.6% found once. The sequences come from whole blood, collected in connection with sensitization to the hapten diphenylcyclopropenone (DPC). The source of these receptors is a woman aged 50 to 60 with alopecia areata. Some clones in this sample may be carry-over from other donors' samples.

This clonotype was counted only a few times. The chain has TRBV20-1 and TRBJ1-2; TRBD1 is a possible D gene (6 bases). CDR1 and CDR2 from the germline V gene are DFQATT and SNEGSKA (reference sequence). V gave up 4 bases and J gave up 4 bases, with 13 bases separating them. CDR3 length: 13 residues. This CDR3 reads CSATRGDAYGYTF. CDR3 DNA: TGCAGTGCTACGAGGGGGGACGCCTATGGCTACACCTTC.

This clonotype was seen at least ten times. The chain uses TRBV11-2 and TRBJ2-2; D not resolved. This CDR3 has 14 residues. The germline CDR1 and CDR2 sequences are SGHAT and FQNNGV. With 5 bases removed from V and 4 bases from J, the gap between germline ends came to 11 bases. CDR3 sequence (DNA): TGTGCCAGCAGCCTTCAATTAATCACCGGGGAGCTGTTTTTT. Its translation: CASSLQLITGELFF. Together with reference TRBV11-2 and TRBJ2-2, the CDR3 gives the full variable domain: EAGVAQSPRYKIIEKRQSVAFWCNPISGHATLYWYQQILGQGPKLLIQFQNNGVVDDSQLPKDRFSAERLKGVDSTLKIQPAKLEDSAVYLCASSLQLITGELFFGEGSRLTVL.

This clonotype was recorded at least ten times. The CDR3 DNA sequence: TGCGCCAGCAGTCGCGGGACTAGTTACAATGAGCAGTTCTTC. This sequence encodes CASSRGTSYNEQFF. This chain links TRBV4-3 with TRBJ2-1; 8 positions agree with TRBD2. V lost 6 bases, J lost 4 bases, and 5 bases stayed unmatched. Germline values: CDR1 LGHNA, CDR2 YSLEER. The CDR3 is 14 amino acids.

At least ten counts were recorded for this clonotype. The chain has TRBV12-3 or TRBV12-4 and TRBJ2-7, with 9 bases fitting TRBD2. This CDR3 contains 14 residues. Unmatched junction bases numbered 11, after V lost 10 bases and J lost 4 bases. The CDR3 nucleotides read TGTGCCACCGAGGAAGCGGGAGGAACGTACGAGCAGTACTTC. This sequence encodes CATEEAGGTYEQYF.

This clonotype was detected a few times. V gene TRBV20-1 combines with J gene TRBJ1-2; 10 bases are a match to TRBD1. CDR3 length: 14 amino acids. J was trimmed by 8 bases and V by 3 bases; bases with no gene match: 9. Germline V gene lookup returns CDR1 DFQATT and CDR2 SNEGSKA (reference sequence). The DNA of the CDR3 is TGCAGTGCTAGTCCGGGACAGGGGAGGTTCGGCTACACCTTC. Translated: CSASPGQGRFGYTF.

This clonotype was observed at least ten times. This chain's CDR3 is CASSVDLAVNTGELFF. The CDR3 nucleotides are TGTGCCAGCAGCGTAGACCTAGCGGTGAACACCGGGGAGCTGTTTTTT. The chain employs TRBV9 and TRBJ2-2; TRBD2 matches at 7 bases. This CDR3 spans 16 amino acids. CDR1 is SGDLS, CDR2 YYNGEE, per germline. V lost 0 bases and J lost 1; bases outside the gene matches: 3.

Only a few counts were recorded for this clonotype. This rearrangement joins TRBV9 to TRBJ1-3; D unclear. CDR1 is SGDLS, CDR2 YYNGEE, per germline. The CDR3 runs to 15 residues. Deletions cut 0 bases from V and 0 bases from J, with 7 bases between. The CDR3 DNA sequence: TGTGCCAGCAGCGTAGAAGATCCCTCTGGAAACACCATATATTTT. Translated: CASSVEDPSGNTIYF.

The chain is built from TRBV6-6 and TRBJ1-1, with D unresolved. The CDR3 sequence is 15 residues long. V was trimmed by 0 bases and J by 1 base, leaving 9 bases between them. Germline lookup yields CDR1 MNHNY and CDR2 SVGAGI (reference sequence). The CDR3 reads CASSYSFLGNTEAFF. Here the CDR3 DNA reads TGTGCCAGCAGTTACTCGTTCCTAGGGAACACTGAAGCTTTCTTT.

This clonotype was counted many times. The chain combines TRBV6-1 with TRBJ1-6, with D uncertain. The CDR3 spans 13 residues. The germline V gene encodes CDR1 MNHNS and CDR2 SASEGT. V was cut by 2 bases and J by 9 bases, with 8 bases left in between. As DNA, the CDR3 is TGTGCCAGCAGTGAATCGAGGAGTTCACCCCTCCACTTT. It yields the protein CASSESRSSPLHF.

This clonotype was seen at least ten times. The CDR3 nucleotides read TGTGCCAGCAGCGCCGACTTGTACAATGAGCAGTTCTTC. Translation: CASSADLYNEQFF. The chain combines TRBV6-5 with TRBJ2-1; the D is unclear. Trimming took off 6 bases at V and 4 bases at J, with 10 bases between the two ends. Germline values: CDR1 MNHEY, CDR2 SVGAGI. This CDR3 has 13 residues.

This clonotype was counted at least ten times. The chain links TRBV29-1 to TRBJ1-2, with D perhaps matching TRBD1 (5 bases). In germline, CDR1 is SQVTM, CDR2 ANQGSEA. This CDR3 comprises 12 residues. Deletions cut 1 base from V and 4 bases from J, with 7 bases between. CDR3 loop: CSVEGGIYGYTF. CDR3 DNA: TGCAGCGTTGAAGGGGGGATCTATGGCTACACCTTC.

In its sample, this clonotype was seen a few times. The chain couples TRBV20-1 to TRBJ2-7; possibly TRBD1 for D (5 bases). V dropped 1 base and J dropped 3 bases, with 19 bases sitting between them. The CDR3 extends over 16 amino acids. Germline V gives CDR1 DFQATT, CDR2 SNEGSKA (reference sequence). CDR3 sequence reads: CSARALNRSIFYEQYF. Here the CDR3 DNA reads TGCAGTGCTAGAGCGTTGAACAGGTCGATCTTCTACGAGCAGTACTTC.

In this sample, this clonotype turned up many times. The rearrangement joins TRBV9 to TRBJ2-6; no clear D. The CDR3 loop spans 16 amino acids. Germline V lookup: CDR1 SGDLS, CDR2 YYNGEE. The V gene lost 2 bases and the J gene lost 0 bases, with 9 bases spanning the gap. The DNA of the CDR3 is TGTGCCAGCAGCGTCTCGCCCCGCTCTGGGGCCAACGTCCTGACTTTC. Protein sequence: CASSVSPRSGANVLTF.

This clonotype was recorded many times. CDR3 in amino acids: CASSHLPGQGAKLFF. DNA for the CDR3: TGTGCCAGCAGCCATTTACCGGGACAGGGGGCGAAACTGTTTTTT. The chain carries TRBV3-1 and TRBJ1-4; TRBD1 matches 12 bases. This CDR3 is built from 15 residues. Trimming cost V 3 bases and J 11 bases; bases outside gene matches: 7. CDR1 LGHDT and CDR2 YNNKEL come from the germline V gene (reference sequence).

This clonotype was observed a few times. V is TRBV11-2 and J is TRBJ2-7; D may be TRBD1 or TRBD2 (5 bases each). With 1 base removed from V and 3 bases from J, the gap between germline ends came to 13 bases. The CDR3 extends over 15 amino acids. Germline CDR1 and CDR2: SGHAT and FQNNGV. The CDR3 DNA is TGTGCCAGCAGCTTAGGGGACGGCATGATCTACGAGCAGTACTTC. It encodes CASSLGDGMIYEQYF.

This clonotype was observed at least ten times. The gene calls are TRBV29-1 and TRBJ1-1; D remains ambiguous. The V end was cut by 7 bases, the J end by 0 bases, with 12 bases between. Germline V gives CDR1 SQVTM, CDR2 ANQGSEA. The CDR3 is 13 amino acids. CDR3 region: CSGISEMNTEAFF. The CDR3 bases are TGCAGCGGTATTAGTGAAATGAACACTGAAGCTTTCTTT. The full variable domain, rest sourced from reference TRBV29-1 and TRBJ1-1, is SAVISQKPSRDICQRGTSLTIQCQVDSQVTMMFWYRQQPGQSLTLIATANQGSEATYESGFVIDKFPISRPNLTFSTLTVSNMSPEDSSIYLCSGISEMNTEAFFGQGTRLTVV.

This clonotype has more than one count but fewer than ten. The genes are TRBV30 and TRBJ1-5; no clear D. Germline CDR1 and CDR2: GTSNPN and SVGIG (reference sequence). The V gene lost 2 bases and the J gene lost 1 base, with 9 bases spanning the gap. The CDR3 runs to 14 residues. CDR3 DNA: TGTGCCTGGAGTAAGGGTTTGAGCAATCAGCCCCAGCATTTT. This translates into CAWSKGLSNQPQHF.

There are many counts of this clonotype. The rearrangement joins TRBV28 to TRBJ1-2, with TRBD1 matching 8 bases. Germline trimming cut 2 bases from V and 3 bases from J; bases unmatched to any gene: 14. The CDR3 sequence is 18 residues long. Germline-derived CDR1 and CDR2 are MDHEN and SYDVKM. As DNA, the CDR3 is TGTGCCAGCAGTTTAGGCCCTCCGACAGGGGCCCAGGACTATGGCTACACCTTC. Protein sequence: CASSLGPPTGAQDYGYTF.

The sample holds a few counts of this clonotype. This chain uses TRBV10-3 with TRBJ1-1, with D possibly being TRBD1 (5 bases). Germline V gives CDR1 ENHRY, CDR2 SYGVKD. V was trimmed by 10 bases and J by 0 bases, leaving 12 bases between them. This CDR3 contains 13 residues. This CDR3 reads CATSAGLNTEAFF. For the CDR3, the DNA is TGTGCCACATCTGCAGGGTTGAACACTGAAGCTTTCTTT.

This clonotype was seen many times. J is TRBJ2-7 and V is TRBV6-6; D may be TRBD1 (6 bases). V lost 8 bases and J 1 base, leaving 18 bases between the germline ends. The germline gives CDR1 MNHNY, CDR2 SVGAGI (reference sequence). The CDR3 totals 15 residues. In nucleotides, the CDR3 is TGTGCCAGCTCGAGGACCGACAGGAGGTCCTACGAGCAGTACTTC. Encoded protein: CASSRTDRRSYEQYF.

This clonotype showed up many times. The V and J genes are TRBV7-2 and TRBJ2-3; 7 bases align to TRBD2. The CDR3 extends over 13 amino acids. V shed 5 bases, J shed 5 bases, and the junction held 4 bases outside the gene matches. Per the germline V gene, CDR1 is SGHTA and CDR2 is FQGNSA. The CDR3 nucleotides are TGTGCCAGCAGCGGGGGGGTACAAGATACGCAGTATTTT. Its translation is CASSGGVQDTQYF.

This clonotype was seen repeatedly, ten times or more. This sequence joins TRBV12-3 or TRBV12-4 and TRBJ2-7; tentative D call: TRBD2 (7 bases). The ends were cut back, 5 bases at V and 2 bases at J, with 16 bases in the middle. This CDR3 has 15 residues. The CDR3 bases are TGTGCCAGCAGTCCTAGCGGCAGGGGAACCTACGAGCAGTACTTC. It codes for CASSPSGRGTYEQYF.

This clonotype was seen repeatedly, ten times or more. The V and J genes are TRBV12-3 or TRBV12-4 and TRBJ2-3; 8 nucleotides line up with TRBD2. The CDR3 consists of 13 residues. Losses at the gene ends were 6 bases for V and 4 bases for J; bases not matched to a gene: 3. In DNA, the CDR3 is TGTGCCAGCAGCAGACTAGCGTCAGATACGCAGTATTTT. Translating gives CASSRLASDTQYF.

The rearrangement links TRBV29-1 to TRBJ2-5, with D possibly being TRBD2 (6 bases). Trimming left V 7 bases short and J 0 bases short, with 15 bases between. Germline CDR1 is SQVTM and CDR2 is ANQGSEA. CDR3 size: 14 residues. CDR3 sequence reads: CSGRDGGYQETQYF. The CDR3 DNA reads as TGCAGCGGTCGGGACGGGGGTTACCAAGAGACCCAGTACTTC.

This clonotype was seen a handful of times. The chain couples TRBV20-1 to TRBJ2-7, with D possibly TRBD2 on 5 matching bases. V was clipped by 1 base and J by 6 bases, with 13 bases between them. The CDR3 runs to 13 residues. Germline-derived CDR1 and CDR2 are DFQATT and SNEGSKA (reference sequence). The CDR3 protein is CSARVLDSLEQYF. The CDR3 nucleotides are TGCAGTGCTAGAGTACTAGATTCCCTCGAGCAGTACTTC.

This clonotype was counted ten times or more. V usage is TRBV6-5 and J usage is TRBJ2-1; 12 bases are shared with TRBD2. This CDR3 has 16 residues. Germline CDR1 and CDR2: MNHEY and SVGAGI. Trimming at V came to 0 bases and at J to 7 bases, leaving 4 bases not matched to a gene. For the CDR3, the DNA is TGTGCCAGCAGTTACTCGCTAGCGGGAGGGTTTAATGAGCAGTTCTTC. Its translation: CASSYSLAGGFNEQFF.

This clonotype was counted many times. The rearrangement links TRBV9 to TRBJ2-1; no definite D call. V was shortened by 0 bases and J by 1 base, with 5 bases between the two germline ends. The CDR3 runs 14 residues. Per germline, CDR1 SGDLS and CDR2 YYNGEE. The CDR3 here is CASSVDLSYNEQFF. CDR3 in DNA: TGTGCCAGCAGCGTAGACCTTTCCTACAATGAGCAGTTCTTC.

In its sample, this clonotype was seen a few times. The V and J genes are TRBV20-1 and TRBJ2-7, with TRBD2 matching 12 bases. Trimming removed 0 bases from V and 3 bases from J; junction bases left unmatched: 6. Germline CDR1 reads DFQATT; CDR2 reads SNEGSKA (reference sequence). This CDR3 region has 16 residues. CDR3 nucleotides: TGCAGTGCTAGAGATGCAATGGGACTAGCGGGCTACGAGCAGTACTTC. Amino acid sequence: CSARDAMGLAGYEQYF.

This clonotype was observed many times. Here the CDR3 DNA reads TGTGCCAGCAGCCGGACAGGTCTAGGGGCTTTCTTT. Encoded protein: CASSRTGLGAFF. V gene TRBV12-3 or TRBV12-4 combines with J gene TRBJ1-1; 7 nucleotides match TRBD1. Germline trimming cut 6 bases from V and 11 bases from J; bases unmatched to any gene: 9. The CDR3 runs to 12 residues.

This clonotype has a count of ten or more. The CDR3 reads CSARRGAGPSYEQYF. The CDR3 region has the DNA TGCAGTGCTAGGCGGGGAGCGGGCCCGTCCTACGAGCAGTACTTC. The chain combines TRBV20-1 with TRBJ2-7, with D possibly being TRBD2 (6 bases). The CDR3 is made up of 15 amino acids. Germline loops: CDR1 DFQATT, CDR2 SNEGSKA (reference sequence). V gave up 3 bases and J gave up 1 base, with 16 bases separating them.